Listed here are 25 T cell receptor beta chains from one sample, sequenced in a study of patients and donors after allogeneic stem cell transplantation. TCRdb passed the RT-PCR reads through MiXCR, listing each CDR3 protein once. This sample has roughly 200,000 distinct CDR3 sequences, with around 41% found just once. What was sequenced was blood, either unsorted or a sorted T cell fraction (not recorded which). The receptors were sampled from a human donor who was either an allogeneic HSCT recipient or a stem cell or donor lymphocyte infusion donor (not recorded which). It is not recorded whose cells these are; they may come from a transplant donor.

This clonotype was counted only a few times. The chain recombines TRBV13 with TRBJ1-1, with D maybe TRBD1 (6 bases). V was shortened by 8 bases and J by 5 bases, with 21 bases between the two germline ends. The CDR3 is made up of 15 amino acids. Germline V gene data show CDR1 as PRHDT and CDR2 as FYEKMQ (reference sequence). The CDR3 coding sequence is TGTGCCAGCCGCCCTCCCACAGGGAGAAAAACTGAAGCTTTCTTT. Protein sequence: CASRPPTGRKTEAFF.

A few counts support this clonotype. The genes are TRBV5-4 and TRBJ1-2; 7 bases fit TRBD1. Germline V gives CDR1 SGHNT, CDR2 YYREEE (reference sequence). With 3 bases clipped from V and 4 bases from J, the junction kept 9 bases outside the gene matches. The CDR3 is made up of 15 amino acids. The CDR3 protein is CASSYPPGQIYGYTF. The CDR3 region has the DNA TGTGCCAGCAGCTACCCACCGGGACAGATCTATGGCTACACCTTC.

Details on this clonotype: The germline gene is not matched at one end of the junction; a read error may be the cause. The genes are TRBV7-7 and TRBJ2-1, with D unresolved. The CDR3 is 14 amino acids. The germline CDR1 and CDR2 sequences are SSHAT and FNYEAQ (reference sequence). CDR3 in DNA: TGTGCTAGCAGCTCCAAACCCGCCGACAATGAGCAGTTCTTC. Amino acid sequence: CASSSKPADNEQFF.

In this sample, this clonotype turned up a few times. CDR3 amino acids: CASSALGLAGAADTQYF. The CDR3 coding sequence is TGTGCCAGCAGTGCGCTCGGACTAGCGGGAGCGGCAGATACGCAGTATTTT. The chain joins TRBV12-3 or TRBV12-4 to TRBJ2-3, with 13 bases fitting TRBD2. V shed 5 bases, J shed 4 bases, and the junction held 9 bases outside the gene matches. The CDR3 totals 17 residues.

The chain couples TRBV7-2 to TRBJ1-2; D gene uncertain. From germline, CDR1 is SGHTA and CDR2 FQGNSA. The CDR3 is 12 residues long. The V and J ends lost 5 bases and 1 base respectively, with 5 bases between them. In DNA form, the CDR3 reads TGTGCCAGCAGCGTCAGTAACTATGGCTACACCTTC. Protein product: CASSVSNYGYTF. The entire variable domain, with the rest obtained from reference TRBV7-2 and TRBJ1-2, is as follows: GAGVSQSPSNKVTEKGKDVELRCDPISGHTALYWYRQSLGQGLEFLIYFQGNSAPDKSGLPSDRFSAERTGGSVSTLTIQRTQQEDSAVYLCASSVSNYGYTFGSGTRLTVV.

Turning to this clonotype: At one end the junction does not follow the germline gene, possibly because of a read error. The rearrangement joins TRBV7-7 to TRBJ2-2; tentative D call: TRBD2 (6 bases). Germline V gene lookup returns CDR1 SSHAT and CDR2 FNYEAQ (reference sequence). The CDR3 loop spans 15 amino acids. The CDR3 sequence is CASSLTGASTGELFF. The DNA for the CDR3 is TGTGCTAGCAGCTTGACGGGAGCGAGCACCGGGGAGCTGTTTTTT.

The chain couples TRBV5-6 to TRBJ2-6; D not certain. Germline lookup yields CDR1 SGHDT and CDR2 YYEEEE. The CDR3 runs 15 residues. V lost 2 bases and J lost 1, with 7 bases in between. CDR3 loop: CASSLVLSGANVLTF. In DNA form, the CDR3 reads TGTGCCAGCAGCTTAGTGCTGTCTGGGGCCAACGTCCTGACTTTC.

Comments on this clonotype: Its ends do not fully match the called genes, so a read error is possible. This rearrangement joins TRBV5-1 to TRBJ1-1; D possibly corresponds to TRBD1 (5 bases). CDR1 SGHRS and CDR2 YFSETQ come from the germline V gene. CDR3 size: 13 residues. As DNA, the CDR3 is TGCGCCGGCAGCCTTGACGCAGGGTGGGAAGCTTTCTTT. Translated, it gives CAGSLDAGWEAFF.

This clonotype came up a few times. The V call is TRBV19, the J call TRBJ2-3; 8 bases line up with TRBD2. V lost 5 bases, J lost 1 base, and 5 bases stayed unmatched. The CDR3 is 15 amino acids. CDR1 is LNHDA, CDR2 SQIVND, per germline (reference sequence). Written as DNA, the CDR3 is TGTGCCAGTAGTCCCGAGCGGGAGCGCACAGATACGCAGTATTTT. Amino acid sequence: CASSPERERTDTQYF.

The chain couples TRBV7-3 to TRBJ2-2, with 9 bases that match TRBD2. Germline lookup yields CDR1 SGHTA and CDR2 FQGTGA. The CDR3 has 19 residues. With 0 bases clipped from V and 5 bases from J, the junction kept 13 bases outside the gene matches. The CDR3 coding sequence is TGTGCCAGCAGCTTAACGGCTAGCGGGGAACCCTTGAGGACCGGGGAGCTGTTTTTT. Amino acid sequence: CASSLTASGEPLRTGELFF.

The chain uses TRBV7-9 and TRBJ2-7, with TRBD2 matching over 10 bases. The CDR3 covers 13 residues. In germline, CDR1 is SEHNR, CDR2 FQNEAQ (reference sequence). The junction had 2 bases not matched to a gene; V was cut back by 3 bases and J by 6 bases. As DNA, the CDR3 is TGTGCCAGCAGCTTGAGGACTAGCGGCGAGCAGTACTTC. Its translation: CASSLRTSGEQYF.

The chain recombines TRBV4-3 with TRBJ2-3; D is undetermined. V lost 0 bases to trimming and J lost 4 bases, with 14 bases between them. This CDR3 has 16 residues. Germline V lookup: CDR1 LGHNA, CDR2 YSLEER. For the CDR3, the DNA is TGCGCCAGCAGCCAAGATTTCCAAGCTGCACCAGATACGCAGTATTTT. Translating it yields CASSQDFQAAPDTQYF.

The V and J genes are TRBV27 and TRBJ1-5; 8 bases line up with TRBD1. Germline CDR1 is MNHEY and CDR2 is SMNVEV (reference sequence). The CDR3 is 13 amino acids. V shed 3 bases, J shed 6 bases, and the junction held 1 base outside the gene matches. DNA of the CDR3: TGTGCCAGCAGTTTCAGGGGGCCTCAGCCCCAGCATTTT. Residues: CASSFRGPQPQHF.

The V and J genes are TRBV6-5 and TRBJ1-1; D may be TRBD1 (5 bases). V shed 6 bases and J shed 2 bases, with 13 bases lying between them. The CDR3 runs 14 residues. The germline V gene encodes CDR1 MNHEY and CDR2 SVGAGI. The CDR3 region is CASRRQILNTEAFF. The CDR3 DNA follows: TGTGCCAGCAGGCGACAGATCTTAAACACTGAAGCTTTCTTT.

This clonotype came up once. The CDR3 DNA follows: TGTGCCAGCTCACCAACTAGTTCAGATACGCAGTATTTT. It yields the protein CASSPTSSDTQYF. This chain joins TRBV18 and TRBJ2-3, with D maybe TRBD2 (5 bases). Per germline, CDR1 KGHSH and CDR2 LQKENI. The ends were cut back, 2 bases at V and 4 bases at J, with 7 bases in the middle. This CDR3 comprises 13 residues.

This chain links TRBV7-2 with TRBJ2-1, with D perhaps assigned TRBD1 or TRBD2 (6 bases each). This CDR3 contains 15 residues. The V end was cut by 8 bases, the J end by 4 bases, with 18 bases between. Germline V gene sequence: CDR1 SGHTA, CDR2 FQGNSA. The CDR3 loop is CASPREKQGYNEQFF. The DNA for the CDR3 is TGTGCCAGCCCCCGGGAGAAACAGGGATACAATGAGCAGTTCTTC. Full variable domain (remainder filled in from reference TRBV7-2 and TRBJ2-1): GAGVSQSPSNKVTEKGKDVELRCDPISGHTALYWYRQSLGQGLEFLIYFQGNSAPDKSGLPSDRFSAERTGGSVSTLTIQRTQQEDSAVYLCASPREKQGYNEQFFGPGTRLTVL.

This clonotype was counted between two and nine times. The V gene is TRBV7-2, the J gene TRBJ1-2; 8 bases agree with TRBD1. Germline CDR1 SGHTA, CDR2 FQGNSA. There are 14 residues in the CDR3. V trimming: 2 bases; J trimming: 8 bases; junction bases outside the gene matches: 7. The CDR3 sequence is CASSLPDRVGGYTF. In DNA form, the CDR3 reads TGTGCCAGCAGCTTACCGGACAGGGTAGGAGGCTACACCTTC.

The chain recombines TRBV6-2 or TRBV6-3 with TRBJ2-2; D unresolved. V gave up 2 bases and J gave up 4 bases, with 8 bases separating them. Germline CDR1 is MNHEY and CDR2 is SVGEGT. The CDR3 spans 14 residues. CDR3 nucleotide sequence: TGTGCCAGCAGTTACGCGGCTTCCACCGGGGAGCTGTTTTTT. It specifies CASSYAASTGELFF.

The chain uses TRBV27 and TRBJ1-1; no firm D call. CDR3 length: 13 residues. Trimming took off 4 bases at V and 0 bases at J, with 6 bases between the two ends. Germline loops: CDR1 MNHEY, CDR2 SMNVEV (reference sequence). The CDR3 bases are TGTGCCAGCAGTTCGGGGATGAACACTGAAGCTTTCTTT. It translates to CASSSGMNTEAFF.

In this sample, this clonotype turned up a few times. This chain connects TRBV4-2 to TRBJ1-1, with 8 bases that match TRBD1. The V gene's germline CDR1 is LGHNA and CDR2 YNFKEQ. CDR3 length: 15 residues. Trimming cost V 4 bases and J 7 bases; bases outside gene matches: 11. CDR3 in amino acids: CASSPTGTGAFEAFF. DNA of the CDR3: TGTGCCAGCAGCCCGACCGGGACAGGTGCATTTGAAGCTTTCTTT.

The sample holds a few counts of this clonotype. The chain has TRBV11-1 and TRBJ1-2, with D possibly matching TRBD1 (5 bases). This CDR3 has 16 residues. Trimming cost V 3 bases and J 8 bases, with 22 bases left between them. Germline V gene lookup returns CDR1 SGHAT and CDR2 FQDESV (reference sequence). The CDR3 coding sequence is TGTGCCAGCAGCTTCAGTAGATCGGGAGGGGAGGAAGGCTACACCTTC. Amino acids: CASSFSRSGGEEGYTF. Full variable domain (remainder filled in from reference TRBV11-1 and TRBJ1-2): EAEVAQSPRYKITEKSQAVAFWCDPISGHATLYWYRQILGQGPELLVQFQDESVVDDSQLPKDRFSAERLKGVDSTLKIQPAELGDSAMYLCASSFSRSGGEEGYTFGSGTRLTVV.

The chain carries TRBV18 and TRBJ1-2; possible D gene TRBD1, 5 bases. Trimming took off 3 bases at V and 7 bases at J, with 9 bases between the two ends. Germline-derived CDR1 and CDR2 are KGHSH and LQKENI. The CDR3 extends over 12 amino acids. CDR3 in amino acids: CASSPPRAGYTF. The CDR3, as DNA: TGTGCCAGCTCACCCCCCAGGGCTGGCTACACCTTC.

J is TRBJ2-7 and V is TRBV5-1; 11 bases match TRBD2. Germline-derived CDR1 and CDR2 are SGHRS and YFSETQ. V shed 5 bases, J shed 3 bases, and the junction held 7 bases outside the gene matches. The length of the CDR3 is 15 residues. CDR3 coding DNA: TGCGCCAGCAGATCTCTAGCGGGAGGAGACTACGAGCAGTACTTC. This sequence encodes CASRSLAGGDYEQYF.

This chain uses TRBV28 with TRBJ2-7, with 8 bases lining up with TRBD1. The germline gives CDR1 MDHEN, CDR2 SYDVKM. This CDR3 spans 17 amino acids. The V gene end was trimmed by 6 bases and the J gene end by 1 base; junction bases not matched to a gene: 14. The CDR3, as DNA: TGTGCCAGCAGCAAGACGCAGGGGGCTACATTTTCCTACGAGCAGTACTTC. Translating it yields CASSKTQGATFSYEQYF.

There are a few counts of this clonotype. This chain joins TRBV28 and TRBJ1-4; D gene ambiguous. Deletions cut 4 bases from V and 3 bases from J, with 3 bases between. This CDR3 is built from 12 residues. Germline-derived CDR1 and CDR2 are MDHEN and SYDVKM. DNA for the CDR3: TGTGCCAGCAGTTCGGCTAATGAAAAACTGTTTTTT. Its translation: CASSSANEKLFF.